The entry that follows covers one T cell receptor delta chain sequence. TCRdb records a much larger clone's protein for this DNA, with a difference at residue 11 that likely arises from a read error; the protein given is the translation of the DNA. TCRdb re-called the reads with CATT. This table holds about 1,500 delta-chain clones, roughly 8.6% found once. The data are from a study of gamma-delta chains in newborns, infants, children. Across the whole study: Polyclonal expansion of innate γδ T cells after birth follows microbial exposure.

V gave up 0 bases and J gave up 2 bases, with 18 bases separating them. Germline lookup yields CDR1 NSMFDY and CDR2 ISSIKDK. This CDR3 comprises 19 residues. This chain links TRAV29/DV5 with TRDJ3; a possible D gene is TRDD3 (6 bases). The sequence was obtained from a child who was a newborn, infant or young child, either healthy, febrile or measles-vaccinated (not recorded which). The sequenced sample consisted of blood. The CDR3 here is CAASAYSGGLTWDTRQMFF. DNA of the CDR3: TGTGCAGCAAGCGCGTATAGTGGGGGCCTTACCTGGGACACCCGACAGATGTTTTTC. Based on the CDR3 plus reference TRAV29/DV5 and TRDJ3, the full variable domain is DQQVKQNSPSLSVQEGRISILNCDYTNSMFDYFLWYKKYPAEGPTFLISISSIKDKNEDGRFTVFLNKSAKHLSLHIVPSQPGDSAVYFCAASAYSGGLTWDTRQMFFGTGIKLFVEP.